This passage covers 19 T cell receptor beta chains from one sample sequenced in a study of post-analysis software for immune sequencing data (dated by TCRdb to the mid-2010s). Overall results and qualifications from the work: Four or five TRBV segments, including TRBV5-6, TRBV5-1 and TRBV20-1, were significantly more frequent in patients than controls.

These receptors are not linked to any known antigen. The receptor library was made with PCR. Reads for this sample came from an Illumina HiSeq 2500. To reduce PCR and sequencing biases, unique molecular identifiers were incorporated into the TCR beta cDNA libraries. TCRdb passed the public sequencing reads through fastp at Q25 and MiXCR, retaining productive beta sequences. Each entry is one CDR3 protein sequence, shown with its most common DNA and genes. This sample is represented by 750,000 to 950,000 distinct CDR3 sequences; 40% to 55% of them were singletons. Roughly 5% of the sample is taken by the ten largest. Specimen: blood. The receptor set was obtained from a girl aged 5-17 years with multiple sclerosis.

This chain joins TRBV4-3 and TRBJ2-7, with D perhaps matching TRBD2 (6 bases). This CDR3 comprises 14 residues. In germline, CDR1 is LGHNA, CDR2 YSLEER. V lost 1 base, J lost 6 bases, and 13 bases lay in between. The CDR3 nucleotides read TGCGCCAGCAGCCAAGGACTAGGCGCTGCCGAGCAGTACTTC. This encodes CASSQGLGAAEQYF.

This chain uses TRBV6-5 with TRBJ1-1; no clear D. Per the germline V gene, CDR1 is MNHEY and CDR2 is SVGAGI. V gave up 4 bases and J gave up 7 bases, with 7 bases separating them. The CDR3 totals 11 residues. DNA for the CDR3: TGTGCCAGCAGTTTTGGATTTGAAGCTTTCTTT. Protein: CASSFGFEAFF.

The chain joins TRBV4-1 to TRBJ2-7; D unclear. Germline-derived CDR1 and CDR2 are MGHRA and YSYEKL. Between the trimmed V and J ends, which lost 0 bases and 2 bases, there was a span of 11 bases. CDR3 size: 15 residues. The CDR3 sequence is CASSQETYSPYEQYF. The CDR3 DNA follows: TGCGCCAGCAGCCAAGAGACTTACAGCCCCTACGAGCAGTACTTC.

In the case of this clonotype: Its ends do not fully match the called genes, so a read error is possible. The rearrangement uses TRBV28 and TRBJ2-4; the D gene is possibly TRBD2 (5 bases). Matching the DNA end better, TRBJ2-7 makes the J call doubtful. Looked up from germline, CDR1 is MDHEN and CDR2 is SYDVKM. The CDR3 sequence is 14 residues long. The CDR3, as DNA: TGTGCCGGCAGTCTAGAGGGTGGTGTCTACGAGCAGTACTTC. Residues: CAGSLEGGVYEQYF.

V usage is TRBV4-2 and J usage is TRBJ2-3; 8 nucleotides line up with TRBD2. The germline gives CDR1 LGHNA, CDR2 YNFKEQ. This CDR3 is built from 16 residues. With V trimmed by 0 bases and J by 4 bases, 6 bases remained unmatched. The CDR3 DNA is TGTGCCAGCAGCCAAGATCTGACTAGCGCAGCAGATACGCAGTATTTT. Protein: CASSQDLTSAADTQYF.

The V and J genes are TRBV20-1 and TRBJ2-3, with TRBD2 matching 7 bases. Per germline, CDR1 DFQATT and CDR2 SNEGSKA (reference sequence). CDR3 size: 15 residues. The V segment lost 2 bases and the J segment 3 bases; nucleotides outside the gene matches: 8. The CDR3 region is CSARLPGGGTDTQYF. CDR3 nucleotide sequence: TGCAGTGCTAGACTGCCGGGAGGAGGAACAGATACGCAGTATTTT.

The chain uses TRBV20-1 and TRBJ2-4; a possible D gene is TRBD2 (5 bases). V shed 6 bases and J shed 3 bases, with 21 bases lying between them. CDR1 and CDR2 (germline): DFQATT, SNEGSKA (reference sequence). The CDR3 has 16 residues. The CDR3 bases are TGCAGTGCCCGTGTTACGGCAGAACTAGTCAAAAACATTCAGTACTTC. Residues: CSARVTAELVKNIQYF.

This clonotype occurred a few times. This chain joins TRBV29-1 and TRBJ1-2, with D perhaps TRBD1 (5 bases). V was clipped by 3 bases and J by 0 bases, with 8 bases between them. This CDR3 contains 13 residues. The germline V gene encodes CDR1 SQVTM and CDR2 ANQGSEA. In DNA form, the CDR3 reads TGCAGCGTTGAGTTGGGACCTAACTATGGCTACACCTTC. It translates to CSVELGPNYGYTF.

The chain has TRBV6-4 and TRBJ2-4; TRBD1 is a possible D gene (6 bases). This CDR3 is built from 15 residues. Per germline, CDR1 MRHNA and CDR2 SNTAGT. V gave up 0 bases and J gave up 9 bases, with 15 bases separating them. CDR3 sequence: CASSDSRRGNGIQYF. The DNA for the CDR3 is TGTGCCAGCAGTGACTCGAGAAGGGGGAACGGCATTCAGTACTTC.

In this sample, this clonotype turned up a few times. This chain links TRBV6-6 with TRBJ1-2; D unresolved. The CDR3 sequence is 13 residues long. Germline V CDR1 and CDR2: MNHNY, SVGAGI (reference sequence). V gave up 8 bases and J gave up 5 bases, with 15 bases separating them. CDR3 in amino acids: CASDTINYYGYTF. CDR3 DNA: TGTGCCAGCGATACGATAAACTATTATGGCTACACCTTC.

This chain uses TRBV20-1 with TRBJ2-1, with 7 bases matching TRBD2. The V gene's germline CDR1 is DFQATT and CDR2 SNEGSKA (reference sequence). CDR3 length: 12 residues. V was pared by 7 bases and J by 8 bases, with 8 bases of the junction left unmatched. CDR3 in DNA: TGCAGTGGACTAGCCCAAGGGGATGAGCAGTTCTTC. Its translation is CSGLAQGDEQFF.

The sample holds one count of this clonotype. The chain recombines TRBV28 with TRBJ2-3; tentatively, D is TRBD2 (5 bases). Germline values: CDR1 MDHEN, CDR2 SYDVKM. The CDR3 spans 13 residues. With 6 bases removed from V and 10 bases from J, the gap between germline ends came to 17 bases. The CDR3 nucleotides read TGTGCCAGCAGCTCCCCCGGACTTCCCCCGCAGTATTTT. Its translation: CASSSPGLPPQYF. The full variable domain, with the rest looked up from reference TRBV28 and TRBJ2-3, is DVKVTQSSRYLVKRTGEKVFLECVQDMDHENMFWYRQDPGLGLRLIYFSYDVKMKEKGDIPEGYSVSREKKERFSLILESASTNQTSMYLCASSSPGLPPQYFGPGTRLTVL.

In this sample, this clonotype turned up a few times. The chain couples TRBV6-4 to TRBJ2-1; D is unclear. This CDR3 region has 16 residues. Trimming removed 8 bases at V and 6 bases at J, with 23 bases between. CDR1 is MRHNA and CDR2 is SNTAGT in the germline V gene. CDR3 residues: CASLVIPLAAGNEQFF. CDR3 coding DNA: TGTGCCAGCCTAGTGATTCCCTTGGCAGCTGGCAATGAGCAGTTCTTC.

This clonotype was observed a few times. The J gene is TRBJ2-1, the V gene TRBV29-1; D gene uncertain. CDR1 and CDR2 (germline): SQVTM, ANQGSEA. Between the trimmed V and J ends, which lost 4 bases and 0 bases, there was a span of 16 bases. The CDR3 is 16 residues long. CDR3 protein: CSVARVPVSSYNEQFF. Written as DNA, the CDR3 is TGCAGCGTTGCCCGGGTCCCGGTTAGCTCCTACAATGAGCAGTTCTTC.

CDR3 in DNA: TGCAGCGCTGGTGGGACTAGCGGTTACAATGAGCAGTTCTTC. It specifies CSAGGTSGYNEQFF. This sequence joins TRBV29-1 and TRBJ2-1, with 11 bases that match TRBD2. The V segment lost 7 bases and the J segment 4 bases; nucleotides outside the gene matches: 6. Germline CDR1 and CDR2: SQVTM and ANQGSEA. This CDR3 contains 14 residues.

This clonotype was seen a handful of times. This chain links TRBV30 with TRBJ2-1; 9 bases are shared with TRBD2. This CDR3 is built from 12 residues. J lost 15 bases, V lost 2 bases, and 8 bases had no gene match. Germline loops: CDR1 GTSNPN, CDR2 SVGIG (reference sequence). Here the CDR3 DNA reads TGTGCCTGGAGTCCTGGGGGTAGCGGGAGGTTCTTC. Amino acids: CAWSPGGSGRFF.

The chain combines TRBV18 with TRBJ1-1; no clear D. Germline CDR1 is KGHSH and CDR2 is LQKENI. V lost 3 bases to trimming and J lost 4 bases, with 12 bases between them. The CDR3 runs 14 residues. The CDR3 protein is CASSPEVPSTEAFF. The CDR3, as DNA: TGTGCCAGCTCACCGGAGGTCCCAAGCACTGAAGCTTTCTTT.

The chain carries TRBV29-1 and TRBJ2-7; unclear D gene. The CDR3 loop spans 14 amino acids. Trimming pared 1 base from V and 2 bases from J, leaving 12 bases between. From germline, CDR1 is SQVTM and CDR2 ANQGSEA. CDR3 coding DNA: TGCAGCGTTGAAGGACGGGTCGCCCCCTACGAGCAGTACTTC. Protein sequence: CSVEGRVAPYEQYF.

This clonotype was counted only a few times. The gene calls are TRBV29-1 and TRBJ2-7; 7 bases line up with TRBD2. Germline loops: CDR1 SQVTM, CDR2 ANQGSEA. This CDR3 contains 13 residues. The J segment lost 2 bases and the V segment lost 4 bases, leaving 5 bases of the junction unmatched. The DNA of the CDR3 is TGCAGCGTTGTATCGGGACTACCCTACGAGCAGTACTTC. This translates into CSVVSGLPYEQYF.